The clone carrying this T cell receptor beta chain was recorded a few times. Antigen unknown. The source of the sample is a study of vaccination and CD4 T cells after COVID-19. Overall study findings and caveats: Data came from relatively few convalescent patients and lacked early post-infection timepoints.

Described treatment: 10-day PBMC culture with coronavirus spike peptide pools or control peptides (ViraFEST assay). Gathering of the CD4+ T cells, from the unexposed donor, took place before the COVID-19 pandemic (2011-2018). Following expansion of antigen-specific T cells with peptide pools, ViraFEST then sequenced TCRs. Medium was half-exchanged with fresh IL-2 medium on days 3 and 7. Sequence data for DNA of cultured CD4+ T cells were generated by the Oncomine TCR Beta short-read assay. Cultured CD4+ T cells were the source of extracted genomic DNA. A single record per CDR3 protein comes from TCRdb applying MiXCR to the PCR reads. The sample consists of approximately 9,000 distinct CDR3 sequences, 34% of them appearing once. The length of the CDR3 is 21 residues. The germline gives CDR1 SGHVS, CDR2 FNYEAQ. The J segment lost 4 bases and the V segment lost 5 bases, leaving 19 bases of the junction unmatched.

This chain joins TRBV7-6 and TRBJ2-1, with TRBD2 identical over 14 bases. Source material: CD4+ T cells from blood, cultured in vitro. The origin of this receptor is a human donor in good health. DNA of the CDR3: TGTGCCAGCAGCAAAGGGGCCCCCGGGGGACTAGCGGGAGCATCTTACAATGAGCAGTTCTTC. Protein product: CASSKGAPGGLAGASYNEQFF.